One and the same sample provided the 8 T cell receptor beta chains below, sequenced in a study of graft-versus-host responses after intestinal transplantation. Which antigens these TCRs recognize remains unknown. Profiling relied on immunoSEQ multiplex PCR, and the TCRdb table lists in-frame clones only, not all of them. The sample lists about 81,000 clones; about 89% were seen once. The sample consisted of unstimulated CD4+ T cells sorted from spleen or lymph node cells, taken before intestinal transplant. These receptors all stem from a human donor who received an intestinal transplant.

This chain connects TRBV29-1 to TRBJ2-7; the match to TRBD1 covers 8 bases. Germline V gene data show CDR1 as SQVTM and CDR2 as ANQGSEA. The J segment lost 3 bases and the V segment lost 6 bases, leaving 10 bases of the junction unmatched. The CDR3 has 14 amino acids. The CDR3 bases are TGCAGCGTGAGAGTCGGGACAGGCCTCTACGAGCAGTACTTC. Encoded protein: CSVRVGTGLYEQYF.

The gene calls are TRBV5-1 and TRBJ2-5; D is undetermined. The germline V and J ends were trimmed by 0 bases and 5 bases, with 11 bases remaining between them. CDR1 SGHRS and CDR2 YFSETQ come from the germline V gene. This CDR3 spans 14 amino acids. CDR3 DNA: TGCGCCAGCAGCTTGGACCTGACGCGGGAGACCCAGTACTTC. Translating gives CASSLDLTRETQYF.

The chain couples TRBV6-5 to TRBJ2-7, with 7 bases that match TRBD1. This CDR3 is built from 14 residues. Unmatched junction bases numbered 5, after V lost 5 bases and J lost 1 base. CDR1 and CDR2 from the germline V gene are MNHEY and SVGAGI. The CDR3 sequence is CASSLYRGSYEQYF. As DNA, the CDR3 is TGTGCCAGCAGTCTTTACAGGGGTTCCTACGAGCAGTACTTC.

The CDR3 nucleotides read TGTGCCAGCAGCCGGGACAGCGGGGAGCTGTTTTTT. Encoded protein: CASSRDSGELFF. The chain combines TRBV2 with TRBJ2-2, with TRBD1 matching 7 bases. Germline assignment: CDR1 SNHLY and CDR2 FYNNEI. The CDR3 runs 12 residues. J was trimmed by 7 bases and V by 6 bases; bases with no gene match: 2.

V is TRBV11-2 and J is TRBJ1-6; 7 bases fit TRBD1. The CDR3 runs to 15 residues. V was pared by 5 bases and J by 2 bases, with 3 bases of the junction left unmatched. Germline V gene data show CDR1 as SGHAT and CDR2 as FQNNGV. This chain's CDR3 is CASSAQGPYNSPLHF. CDR3 in DNA: TGTGCCAGCAGCGCACAGGGGCCCTATAATTCACCCCTCCACTTT.

This clone was detected only once. The chain combines TRBV19 with TRBJ2-1; perhaps TRBD2 as D (5 bases). CDR3 length: 17 residues. Germline V gene sequence: CDR1 LNHDA, CDR2 SQIVND (reference sequence). V gave up 7 bases and J gave up 3 bases, with 22 bases separating them. The CDR3 DNA sequence: TGTGCCAGTACCGACCGAGGCTACGGGAAAAACTACAATGAGCAGTTCTTC. This sequence encodes CASTDRGYGKNYNEQFF.

The V and J genes are TRBV6-4 and TRBJ1-2; perhaps TRBD1 as D (6 bases). This CDR3 has 13 amino acids. Germline V CDR1 and CDR2: MRHNA, SNTAGT. Trimming removed 5 bases at V and 4 bases at J, with 11 bases between. CDR3 sequence (DNA): TGTGCCAGCAGTCCCGGGACAAGCTATGGCTACACCTTC. It codes for CASSPGTSYGYTF.

The J gene is TRBJ1-6, the V gene TRBV19; TRBD1 aligns across 8 bases. Germline loops: CDR1 LNHDA, CDR2 SQIVND (reference sequence). This CDR3 region has 14 residues. The trim removed 4 bases at V and 7 bases at J, leaving 3 bases unmatched. The CDR3, as DNA: TGTGCCAGTAGTACCCGGACAGGGAATTCACCCCTCCACTTT. Translating it yields CASSTRTGNSPLHF.